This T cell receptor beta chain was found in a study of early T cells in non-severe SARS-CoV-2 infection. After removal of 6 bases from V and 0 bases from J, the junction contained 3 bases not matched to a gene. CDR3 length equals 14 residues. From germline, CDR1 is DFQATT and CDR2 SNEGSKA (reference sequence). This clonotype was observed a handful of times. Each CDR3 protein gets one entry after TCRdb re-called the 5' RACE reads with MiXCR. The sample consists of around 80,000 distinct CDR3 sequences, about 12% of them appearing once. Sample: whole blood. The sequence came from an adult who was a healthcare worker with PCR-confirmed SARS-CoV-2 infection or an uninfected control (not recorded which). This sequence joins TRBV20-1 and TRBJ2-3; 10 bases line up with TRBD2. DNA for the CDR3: TGCAGTGCGGAGGGACTAGCGAGCACAGATACGCAGTATTTT. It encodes CSAEGLASTDTQYF.